Below are 22 T cell receptor beta chains sequenced from a single sample in a study of OX40 agonist ivuxolimab in advanced cancers. This table comes from immunoSEQ multiplex PCR, and its TCRdb copy is limited to in-frame clones, with some not included. The sample shows fewer than 65,000 clones, roughly 84% of them seen only once. Sequencing was performed on CD4+ or CD8+ T cells sorted from blood, taken in a trial of the OX40 agonist ivuxolimab. These receptors originate from an adult with an advanced solid tumor such as melanoma, head and neck, liver or kidney cancer.

The V and J genes are TRBV27 and TRBJ1-2, with TRBD1 matching 8 bases. The J segment lost 5 bases and the V segment lost 6 bases, leaving 8 bases of the junction unmatched. This CDR3 comprises 14 residues. The germline V gene encodes CDR1 MNHEY and CDR2 SMNVEV (reference sequence). Written as DNA, the CDR3 is TGTGCCAGCAGATCGGACAGGGTTGCATATGGCTACACCTTC. It is translated as CASRSDRVAYGYTF.

The chain uses TRBV9 and TRBJ2-4, with 8 bases lining up with TRBD2. The trim removed 1 base at V and 12 bases at J, leaving 3 bases unmatched. Germline V gene data show CDR1 as SGDLS and CDR2 as YYNGEE. This CDR3 is 12 amino acids long. In nucleotides, the CDR3 is TGTGCCAGCAGCGTACGGGGGGGCCCTCAGTACTTC. Protein: CASSVRGGPQYF.

The chain links TRBV4-1 to TRBJ2-5; no clear D gene. The CDR3 covers 13 residues. In germline, CDR1 is MGHRA, CDR2 YSYEKL. Between the trimmed V and J ends, which lost 2 bases and 5 bases, there was a span of 9 bases. CDR3 in amino acids: CASSQPPGETQYF. CDR3 bases: TGCGCCAGCAGCCAACCCCCGGGTGAGACCCAGTACTTC.

This clone was counted a few times. The chain links TRBV7-9 to TRBJ1-5; 7 nucleotides agree with TRBD1. CDR1 is SEHNR and CDR2 is FQNEAQ in the germline V gene (reference sequence). Trimming at V came to 5 bases and at J to 4 bases, leaving 8 bases not matched to a gene. The CDR3 is made up of 15 amino acids. The CDR3 DNA reads as TGTGCCAGCAGCGACAACCGGGACAGTAATCAGCCCCAGCATTTT. This codes for CASSDNRDSNQPQHF.

This clone is medium-sized by share. This chain links TRBV14 with TRBJ1-1; 7 bases line up with TRBD1. Trimming cost V 4 bases and J 4 bases; bases outside gene matches: 3. The CDR3 covers 13 residues. Germline CDR1 is SGHDN and CDR2 is FVKESK. CDR3 loop: CASSPTGATEAFF. DNA for the CDR3: TGTGCCAGCAGCCCCACAGGGGCCACTGAAGCTTTCTTT.

The chain is built from TRBV4-2 and TRBJ1-2, with D possibly matching TRBD1 (6 bases). Germline V gives CDR1 LGHNA, CDR2 YNFKEQ. The CDR3 is made up of 13 amino acids. V was cut by 4 bases and J by 5 bases, with 11 bases left in between. The CDR3 loop reads CASSPDSQYGYTF. DNA of the CDR3: TGTGCCAGCAGCCCGGACAGCCAATATGGCTACACCTTC.

The chain is built from TRBV19 and TRBJ1-1; D is possibly TRBD1 (6 bases). Germline V gene data show CDR1 as LNHDA and CDR2 as SQIVND (reference sequence). This CDR3 has 13 amino acids. The V and J ends lost 4 bases and 6 bases respectively, with 12 bases between them. In DNA form, the CDR3 reads TGTGCCAGTAGTAGTCAAGGGGGGGCTGAAGCTTTCTTT. This encodes CASSSQGGAEAFF.

The V call is TRBV29-1, the J call TRBJ1-1; a weak D match, TRBD1 (6 bases). Trimming took 3 bases from V and 1 from J, leaving 12 bases between them. CDR1 and CDR2 from the germline V gene are SQVTM and ANQGSEA. The CDR3 has 14 residues. DNA of the CDR3: TGCAGCGTTGAGGGGAGAGGGGGGAACACTGAAGCTTTCTTT. It encodes CSVEGRGGNTEAFF.

The V gene is TRBV19, the J gene TRBJ2-3; 12 nucleotides align to TRBD2. This CDR3 contains 16 residues. Germline trimming cut 3 bases from V and 2 bases from J; bases unmatched to any gene: 3. CDR1 LNHDA and CDR2 SQIVND come from the germline V gene (reference sequence). The chain's CDR3 is CASSITSGRSTDTQYF. CDR3 nucleotides: TGTGCCAGTAGTATTACTAGCGGGAGGTCCACAGATACGCAGTATTTT.

The gene calls are TRBV28 and TRBJ2-7; 14 bases match TRBD2. With V trimmed by 7 bases and J by 6 bases, 5 bases remained unmatched. The CDR3 is 14 amino acids. Germline V gene data show CDR1 as MDHEN and CDR2 as SYDVKM. CDR3 in DNA: TGTGCCAGCAACCCGGGACTAGCGGGAGTCGAGCAGTACTTC. Its translation is CASNPGLAGVEQYF.

The chain employs TRBV27 and TRBJ2-1; 10 bases are shared with TRBD2. The V gene end was trimmed by 5 bases and the J gene end by 13 bases; junction bases not matched to a gene: 2. The CDR3 sequence is 11 residues long. Germline V gene data show CDR1 as MNHEY and CDR2 as SMNVEV (reference sequence). CDR3 protein: CASSTSGEQFF. CDR3 nucleotides: TGTGCCAGCAGTACTAGCGGGGAACAGTTCTTC.

The gene calls are TRBV19 and TRBJ1-2, with D maybe TRBD1 (6 bases). The germline gives CDR1 LNHDA, CDR2 SQIVND (reference sequence). The CDR3 sequence is 15 residues long. V gave up 7 bases and J gave up 2 bases, with 17 bases separating them. The CDR3 bases are TGTGCCAGTAACCCCGGGGGCAACTTGAACTATGGCTACACCTTC. Its protein product is CASNPGGNLNYGYTF.

This clone was detected only a few times. The J gene is TRBJ1-5, the V gene TRBV7-8; tentatively, D is TRBD1 (6 bases). Trimming removed 1 base at V and 7 bases at J, with 14 bases between. From germline, CDR1 is SGHVS and CDR2 FQNEAQ. The CDR3 totals 15 residues. CDR3 coding DNA: TGTGCCAGCAGCTTAGACAGGGTAGCGAGACAGCCCCAGCATTTT. It yields the protein CASSLDRVARQPQHF.

The V call is TRBV30, the J call TRBJ2-1; TRBD2 matches at 9 bases. The germline gives CDR1 GTSNPN, CDR2 SVGIG (reference sequence). With 0 bases clipped from V and 8 bases from J, the junction kept 14 bases outside the gene matches. The CDR3 spans 17 residues. CDR3 nucleotide sequence: TGTGCCTGGAGTGTTTGGGGAACGGGACTAGCAATCCATGAGCAGTTCTTC. This codes for CAWSVWGTGLAIHEQFF.

The V call is TRBV5-4, the J call TRBJ2-1; D might be TRBD2 (7 bases). Trimming pared 3 bases from V and 0 bases from J, leaving 19 bases between. There are 18 residues in the CDR3. Germline V gene lookup returns CDR1 SGHNT and CDR2 YYREEE (reference sequence). CDR3 sequence (DNA): TGTGCCAGCAGCTCTGGTGGGGGGGCCCTGAGCTCCTACAATGAGCAGTTCTTC. It yields the protein CASSSGGGALSSYNEQFF.

On this clone: Other DNA sequences of this sample code for an identical CDR3. The chain joins TRBV11-2 to TRBJ2-7; D gene unclear. The CDR3 consists of 12 residues. Looked up from germline, CDR1 is SGHAT and CDR2 is FQNNGV. Trimming took 5 bases from V and 2 from J, leaving 7 bases between them. CDR3 in amino acids: CASSITPYEQYF. Written as DNA, the CDR3 is TGTGCCAGCAGCATTACCCCCTACGAGCAGTACTTC.

CDR3 in amino acids: CASSTLARGGELFF. CDR3 nucleotide sequence: TGTGCCAGCAGCACACTAGCCCGGGGCGGGGAGCTGTTTTTT. The V gene is TRBV11-3, the J gene TRBJ2-2, with D tentatively TRBD2 (6 bases). V shed 5 bases and J shed 7 bases, with 14 bases lying between them. Germline CDR1 reads SGHNT; CDR2 reads YENEEA. The CDR3 contains 14 residues.

This sequence joins TRBV7-9 and TRBJ2-6; D may be TRBD1 (5 bases). With 1 base removed from V and 2 bases from J, the gap between germline ends came to 9 bases. The CDR3 spans 16 residues. CDR1 is SEHNR, CDR2 FQNEAQ, per germline (reference sequence). In nucleotides, the CDR3 is TGTGCCAGCAGCTTAGTGCAGGGAACTGGGGCCAACGTCCTGACTTTC. Amino acids: CASSLVQGTGANVLTF. Complete variable domain (other parts from reference TRBV7-9 and TRBJ2-6): DTGVSQNPRHKITKRGQNVTFRCDPISEHNRLYWYRQTLGQGPEFLTYFQNEAQLEKSRLLSDRFSAERPKGSFSTLEIQRTEQGDSAMYLCASSLVQGTGANVLTFGAGSRLTVL.

The J gene is TRBJ2-2, the V gene TRBV2, with TRBD2 identical over 13 bases. Germline V CDR1 and CDR2: SNHLY, FYNNEI. Unmatched junction bases numbered 9, after V lost 7 bases and J lost 1 base. The CDR3 is 18 residues long. CDR3 in DNA: TGTGCCAGCACCCTAACTAGCGGGGGGGCGAGGAACACCGGGGAGCTGTTTTTT. It is translated as CASTLTSGGARNTGELFF.

The genes are TRBV11-3 and TRBJ2-7; no reliable D call. The CDR3 has 15 residues. The V and J ends lost 6 bases and 0 bases respectively, with 15 bases between them. Germline V gene lookup returns CDR1 SGHNT and CDR2 YENEEA. Here the CDR3 reads CASSPRGAPSYEQYF. CDR3 nucleotides: TGTGCCAGCAGTCCCAGAGGAGCTCCCTCCTACGAGCAGTACTTC.

The V and J genes are TRBV9 and TRBJ2-5; 7 bases match TRBD2. J was trimmed by 5 bases and V by 2 bases; bases with no gene match: 12. This CDR3 has 16 amino acids. The germline V gene encodes CDR1 SGDLS and CDR2 YYNGEE. The CDR3 protein is CASSVGAKTSSETQYF. The CDR3 DNA follows: TGTGCCAGCAGCGTTGGGGCCAAGACTAGCTCGGAGACCCAGTACTTC.

This clone showed up just a few times. The chain employs TRBV2 and TRBJ1-2; no clear D gene. Germline V CDR1 and CDR2: SNHLY, FYNNEI. Trimming shortened V by 8 bases and J by 2 bases, and 27 bases separated the two germline ends. This CDR3 has 18 amino acids. CDR3 region: CASLKNLPLRGINYGYTF. CDR3 nucleotide sequence: TGTGCCAGCCTAAAGAACCTCCCCCTTCGGGGAATCAACTATGGCTACACCTTC.